The clone carrying this T cell receptor (beta chain) was seen ten or more times. V lost 8 bases, J lost 2 bases, and 19 bases lay in between. The CDR3 sequence is 16 residues long. Each CDR3 protein is one row after TCRdb ran MiXCR on the RT-PCR reads. The repertoire consists of hundreds of thousands of distinct CDR3 sequences, with 11% to 15% occurring once and the leading ten covering 3.6%. The chain carries TRBV12-3 or TRBV12-4 and TRBJ2-1, with no clear D. The sample comprised memory CD4+ T cells from blood. The clonotype originates from a female donor in good health, serving as a healthy control. The CDR3 DNA is TGTGCCAGCGGAGTTGACGACCTTAAACCCTACAATGAGCAGTTCTTC. This encodes CASGVDDLKPYNEQFF.